This TCR beta chain was sequenced for a study of CD8 T cells in ankylosing spondylitis. Germline loops: CDR1 ENHRY, CDR2 SYGVKD. V gave up 3 bases and J gave up 5 bases, with 11 bases separating them. The CDR3 is 13 residues long. The TCR beta libraries were generated through quantitative 5'-RACE incorporating molecular barcodes. One entry per CDR3 protein, called by TCRdb with MiXCR from the 5' RACE reads. The sample consists of approximately 540,000 distinct CDR3 sequences, approximately 11% of them appearing once. Findings and caveats of the study: The clones that were linked to disease were reported to be significantly enriched in matched synovial fluid samples from ankylosing spondylitis patients. Made up of eight highly homologous variants, a TCR beta motif appeared characteristic of ankylosing spondylitis blood. Prior literature has documented some motif variants in synovial fluid and blood from reactive arthritis.

The sample holds many counts of this clonotype. Its antigen is as yet unknown. The sequence came from a male donor with ankylosing spondylitis. Sequencing was done on a sample of blood, either unsorted or a sorted T cell fraction (not recorded which). The chain couples TRBV10-3 to TRBJ2-7, with unresolved D. This chain's CDR3 is CAISDTVMDEQYF. CDR3 coding DNA: TGTGCCATCAGTGACACCGTTATGGACGAGCAGTACTTC.